Each of the 30 T cell receptor beta chains below was sequenced from the same sample in a study of radiotherapy plus CTLA-4 blockade in lung cancer. TCRdb keeps only in-frame clones here, not all; method: immunoSEQ multiplex PCR. Among about 80,000 clones listed, 84% were seen once. The sample was peripheral blood, taken from a patient treated with radiotherapy plus ipilimumab. These TCRs come from a human donor with non-small cell lung cancer who had stable disease on radiotherapy plus ipilimumab.

The rearrangement uses TRBV10-1 and TRBJ1-1; D ambiguous. This CDR3 spans 10 amino acids. The V end lost 5 bases, the J end lost 7 bases, and 5 bases lay between the germline ends. CDR1 is WNHNN and CDR2 is SYGVQD in the germline V gene (reference sequence). CDR3 protein: CASSPFEAFF. CDR3 in DNA: TGCGCCAGCAGTCCCTTTGAAGCTTTCTTT.

V gene TRBV6-5 combines with J gene TRBJ2-1, with D perhaps matching TRBD1 or TRBD2 (8 bases each). Per the germline V gene, CDR1 is MNHEY and CDR2 is SVGAGI. The CDR3 loop spans 16 amino acids. Trimming pared 0 bases from V and 7 bases from J, leaving 16 bases between. The CDR3 region is CASSYSRQGTRNEQFF. The CDR3 DNA reads TGTGCCAGCAGTTACTCCCGACAGGGGACTAGAAATGAGCAGTTCTTC.

The rearrangement uses TRBV27 and TRBJ2-3; D possibly corresponds to TRBD2 (6 bases). Trimming pared 0 bases from V and 4 bases from J, leaving 17 bases between. Germline V lookup: CDR1 MNHEY, CDR2 SMNVEV (reference sequence). There are 17 residues in the CDR3. CDR3 coding DNA: TGTGCCAGCAGTTTATCGAGACTAGGACGAGGAGCAGATACGCAGTATTTT. Residues: CASSLSRLGRGADTQYF.

This clone was detected once. The genes are TRBV7-2 and TRBJ1-1, with TRBD1 as a possible D gene (6 bases). CDR1 SGHTA and CDR2 FQGNSA come from the germline V gene. V lost 3 bases and J lost 3, with 11 bases in between. CDR3 size: 14 residues. The chain's CDR3 is CASSFGGLDTEAFF. CDR3 DNA: TGTGCCAGCAGCTTTGGGGGGCTAGACACTGAAGCTTTCTTT.

V gene TRBV7-3 combines with J gene TRBJ2-3; tentatively, D is TRBD2 (5 bases). Germline CDR1 is SGHTA and CDR2 is FQGTGA. V was clipped by 2 bases and J by 4 bases, with 10 bases between them. The CDR3 runs to 14 residues. The CDR3 nucleotides are TGTGCCAGCAGCTTAGACGCTAGCCCAGATACGCAGTATTTT. Its translation: CASSLDASPDTQYF.

The V call is TRBV29-1, the J call TRBJ2-7; D call uncertain. Trimming pared 3 bases from V and 2 bases from J, leaving 11 bases between. From germline, CDR1 is SQVTM and CDR2 ANQGSEA. The CDR3 has 13 amino acids. CDR3 residues: CSVEEQNPYEQYF. CDR3 nucleotides: TGCAGCGTTGAGGAACAGAACCCCTACGAGCAGTACTTC.

The chain combines TRBV28 with TRBJ2-7, with D uncertain. Germline V gene lookup returns CDR1 MDHEN and CDR2 SYDVKM. V was clipped by 6 bases and J by 0 bases, with 3 bases between them. The CDR3 is made up of 11 amino acids. The CDR3, as DNA: TGTGCCAGCAGACACTCCTACGAGCAGTACTTC. It translates to CASRHSYEQYF.

The V and J genes are TRBV9 and TRBJ1-6, with D possibly matching TRBD1 (5 bases). CDR1 and CDR2 from the germline V gene are SGDLS and YYNGEE. This CDR3 has 15 residues. Trimming removed 4 bases at V and 10 bases at J, with 18 bases between. The DNA for the CDR3 is TGTGCCAGCAGCAAACGGGGAGGGGCCGGGTCACCCCTCCACTTT. Translation gives CASSKRGGAGSPLHF.

The rearrangement uses TRBV6-1 and TRBJ1-6; unclear D gene. Trimming removed 4 bases at V and 0 bases at J, with 4 bases between. The germline gives CDR1 MNHNS, CDR2 SASEGT. The CDR3 has 14 residues. The CDR3 DNA follows: TGTGCCAGCAGTGTGGTCTCCTATAATTCACCCCTCCACTTT. Protein product: CASSVVSYNSPLHF.

The V and J genes are TRBV4-1 and TRBJ2-7, with 8 nucleotides matching TRBD2. CDR3 length: 14 residues. Germline values: CDR1 MGHRA, CDR2 YSYEKL. V lost 4 bases to trimming and J lost 3 bases; unmatched junction nucleotides: 5. Written as DNA, the CDR3 is TGCGCCAGCAGCCGAGGACTAGCTGGCTACGAGCAGTACTTC. Amino acid sequence: CASSRGLAGYEQYF.

The chain links TRBV19 to TRBJ1-1; 10 nucleotides match TRBD1. Losses at the gene ends were 4 bases for V and 3 bases for J; bases not matched to a gene: 5. Germline lookup yields CDR1 LNHDA and CDR2 SQIVND (reference sequence). This CDR3 has 15 amino acids. CDR3 bases: TGTGCCAGTAGTACCCCCGACAGGGGGCACACTGAAGCTTTCTTT. Translating it yields CASSTPDRGHTEAFF.

The table lists this clone with a few counts. The chain employs TRBV5-1 and TRBJ1-6; 8 bases align to TRBD1. Germline CDR1 and CDR2: SGHRS and YFSETQ. This CDR3 comprises 15 residues. J gave up 12 bases and V 4 bases, and 12 bases lay outside the gene matches. CDR3 in amino acids: CASSPGTGQGVPLHF. CDR3 coding DNA: TGCGCCAGCAGCCCTGGGACAGGTCAAGGGGTACCCCTCCACTTT.

J is TRBJ2-3 and V is TRBV10-3; TRBD2 agrees at 8 bases. Germline V lookup: CDR1 ENHRY, CDR2 SYGVKD. V lost 6 bases to trimming and J lost 4 bases; unmatched junction nucleotides: 6. This CDR3 has 14 amino acids. The CDR3: CAISLSGGADTQYF. In DNA, the CDR3 is TGTGCCATCAGCTTGAGCGGGGGCGCAGATACGCAGTATTTT.

This clone appeared once. The chain combines TRBV30 with TRBJ1-4; D is unresolved. CDR1 and CDR2 from the germline V gene are GTSNPN and SVGIG (reference sequence). This CDR3 has 13 amino acids. V lost 2 bases and J lost 4, with 8 bases in between. The CDR3 here is CAWSNRDNEKLFF. CDR3 bases: TGTGCCTGGAGTAATAGGGATAATGAAAAACTGTTTTTT.

This clone has a handful of counts. The chain recombines TRBV7-2 with TRBJ1-4; no clear D gene. The CDR3 contains 15 residues. Deletions cut 5 bases from V and 0 bases from J, with 10 bases between. CDR1 and CDR2 from the germline V gene are SGHTA and FQGNSA. The CDR3 reads CASSASIATNEKLFF. The CDR3 region has the DNA TGTGCCAGCAGCGCGTCGATTGCAACTAATGAAAAACTGTTTTTT.

V usage is TRBV6-4 and J usage is TRBJ2-3; 9 nucleotides align to TRBD2. Unmatched junction bases numbered 2, after V lost 5 bases and J lost 2 bases. CDR1 is MRHNA and CDR2 is SNTAGT in the germline V gene. The CDR3 has 14 amino acids. CDR3 nucleotides: TGTGCCAGCAGTTTAGCGGGGGTCACAGATACGCAGTATTTT. Translated, it gives CASSLAGVTDTQYF.

This chain joins TRBV18 and TRBJ2-5; D is ambiguous. The closer fit of TRBJ2-7 to the DNA end suggests the J call may be wrong. The germline V gene encodes CDR1 KGHSH and CDR2 LQKENI. This CDR3 is built from 14 residues. The CDR3 sequence is CASSDMASSYEQYF. CDR3 bases: TGTGCCAGCTCCGACATGGCGAGCTCCTACGAGCAGTACTTC.

The V gene is TRBV6-1, the J gene TRBJ1-6; tentatively, D is TRBD1 (5 bases). This CDR3 comprises 15 residues. The germline V gene encodes CDR1 MNHNS and CDR2 SASEGT. V was clipped by 6 bases and J by 6 bases, with 15 bases between them. CDR3 loop: CASRADRGGNSPLHF. The DNA of the CDR3 is TGTGCCAGCAGGGCGGACCGGGGGGGTAATTCACCCCTCCACTTT.

This chain joins TRBV30 and TRBJ1-5; perhaps TRBD1 as D (5 bases). The CDR3 consists of 12 residues. CDR1 is GTSNPN and CDR2 is SVGIG in the germline V gene (reference sequence). Trimming shortened V by 3 bases and J by 9 bases, and 12 bases separated the two germline ends. The CDR3 sequence: CAWSLGVAPQHF. The CDR3 DNA reads as TGTGCCTGGAGCTTGGGGGTAGCGCCCCAGCATTTT. Full variable domain (remainder filled in from reference TRBV30 and TRBJ1-5): SQTIHQWPATLVQPVGSPLSLECTVEGTSNPNLYWYRQAAGRGLQLLFYSVGIGQISSEVPQNLSASRPQDRQFILSSKKLLLSDSGFYLCAWSLGVAPQHFGDGTRLSIL.

The chain couples TRBV9 to TRBJ1-2, with 7 bases identical to TRBD1. Trimming at V came to 5 bases and at J to 5 bases, leaving 9 bases not matched to a gene. This CDR3 is 14 amino acids long. Germline V gene sequence: CDR1 SGDLS, CDR2 YYNGEE. This CDR3 is CASRNTGVRYGYTF. Written as DNA, the CDR3 is TGTGCCAGCAGAAATACAGGGGTTCGGTATGGCTACACCTTC.

This chain links TRBV7-3 with TRBJ2-7; 8 bases line up with TRBD1. The V gene end was trimmed by 0 bases and the J gene end by 5 bases; junction bases not matched to a gene: 6. The germline V gene encodes CDR1 SGHTA and CDR2 FQGTGA. This CDR3 has 15 amino acids. The CDR3 bases are TGTGCCAGCAGCTTAACAAGACAGGGGAGGAACGAGCAGTACTTC. Translated, it gives CASSLTRQGRNEQYF.

The rearrangement joins TRBV6-5 to TRBJ1-5, with 8 bases fitting TRBD1. CDR3 length: 14 amino acids. Germline assignment: CDR1 MNHEY and CDR2 SVGAGI. The trim removed 6 bases at V and 7 bases at J, leaving 8 bases unmatched. In DNA, the CDR3 is TGTGCCAGCAGCTCAGGACAGGGCGAGCAGCCCCAGCATTTT. Its translation: CASSSGQGEQPQHF.

This clone was observed a few times. The CDR3 DNA reads as TGTGCCAGAAGCCAACGGGGGGGGACATCCAATCAGCCCCAGCATTTT. It is translated as CARSQRGGTSNQPQHF. The V and J genes are TRBV19 and TRBJ1-5, with a tentative D call TRBD1 (6 bases). The V gene's germline CDR1 is LNHDA and CDR2 SQIVND (reference sequence). V lost 9 bases and J lost 3, with 21 bases in between. The CDR3 consists of 16 residues. The entire variable domain, with the rest obtained from reference TRBV19 and TRBJ1-5, is as follows: DGGITQSPKYLFRKEGQNVTLSCEQNLNHDAMYWYRQDPGQGLRLIYYSQIVNDFQKGDIAEGYSVSREKKESFPLTVTSAQKNPTAFYLCARSQRGGTSNQPQHFGDGTRLSIL.

CDR3 residues: CASSLGDSGRRPGELFF. In DNA, the CDR3 is TGTGCCAGCAGCCTGGGAGATAGCGGGAGACGCCCCGGGGAGCTGTTTTTT. V is TRBV11-3 and J is TRBJ2-2, with TRBD2 matching over 9 bases. V gave up 5 bases and J gave up 6 bases; unmatched junction bases: 13. CDR1 SGHNT and CDR2 YENEEA come from the germline V gene. This CDR3 region has 17 residues.

The rearrangement joins TRBV7-3 to TRBJ1-2; 9 bases match TRBD1. CDR1 SGHTA and CDR2 FQGTGA come from the germline V gene. This CDR3 region has 15 residues. With V trimmed by 2 bases and J by 6 bases, 7 bases remained unmatched. Written as DNA, the CDR3 is TGTGCCAGCAGCTTATACCCCAGGACAGGGGATGGCTACACCTTC. Its translation is CASSLYPRTGDGYTF.

The chain has TRBV7-9 and TRBJ1-2; 11 bases line up with TRBD1. The V segment lost 7 bases and the J segment 6 bases; nucleotides outside the gene matches: 10. The CDR3 extends over 15 amino acids. Germline values: CDR1 SEHNR, CDR2 FQNEAQ (reference sequence). The CDR3 loop is CASTPKDRGPDGYTF. For the CDR3, the DNA is TGTGCCAGCACTCCCAAGGACAGGGGGCCTGATGGCTACACCTTC. The full variable domain, rest sourced from reference TRBV7-9 and TRBJ1-2, is DTGVSQNPRHKITKRGQNVTFRCDPISEHNRLYWYRQTLGQGPEFLTYFQNEAQLEKSRLLSDRFSAERPKGSFSTLEIQRTEQGDSAMYLCASTPKDRGPDGYTFGSGTRLTVV.

The rearrangement uses TRBV9 and TRBJ1-1; the match to TRBD1 covers 8 bases. The CDR3 has 18 residues. Trimming at V came to 4 bases and at J to 6 bases, leaving 20 bases not matched to a gene. Germline CDR1 and CDR2: SGDLS and YYNGEE. CDR3 region: CASSPHRGQGGWDSEAFF. The CDR3 DNA reads as TGTGCCAGCAGCCCTCATAGAGGACAGGGTGGATGGGACTCTGAAGCTTTCTTT.

This chain joins TRBV18 and TRBJ2-7, with 7 bases matching TRBD2. CDR1 is KGHSH and CDR2 is LQKENI in the germline V gene. V lost 3 bases to trimming and J lost 4 bases; unmatched junction nucleotides: 12. This CDR3 is built from 16 residues. CDR3 sequence reads: CASSPQSGGGPYEQYF. CDR3 nucleotides: TGTGCCAGCTCACCCCAGAGTGGCGGGGGACCGTACGAGCAGTACTTC.

This clone was seen only once. This chain connects TRBV4-2 to TRBJ1-4; 7 bases fit TRBD1. CDR1 is LGHNA, CDR2 YNFKEQ, per germline. With V trimmed by 1 base and J by 3 bases, 5 bases remained unmatched. This CDR3 has 16 amino acids. The CDR3 spells CASSQVRGRANEKLFF. The CDR3 DNA reads as TGTGCCAGCAGCCAAGTTAGGGGGCGGGCTAATGAAAAACTGTTTTTT.

This rearrangement joins TRBV5-5 to TRBJ1-5; 10 bases map to TRBD1. The J segment lost 3 bases and the V segment lost 1 base, leaving 16 bases of the junction unmatched. The CDR3 consists of 20 residues. Germline CDR1 reads SGHKS; CDR2 reads YYEKEE (reference sequence). The chain's CDR3 is CASSLSRTGGYTDHNQPQHF. The CDR3 DNA reads TGTGCCAGCAGCTTGTCCAGGACAGGGGGTTATACAGACCACAATCAGCCCCAGCATTTT. The full variable domain, with the rest looked up from reference TRBV5-5 and TRBJ1-5, is DAGVTQSPTHLIKTRGQQVTLRCSPISGHKSVSWYQQVLGQGPQFIFQYYEKEERGRGNFPDRFSARQFPNYSSELNVNALLLGDSALYLCASSLSRTGGYTDHNQPQHFGDGTRLSIL.